Described below is a single TCR beta chain sequence and its context. Healthy Caucasians from Russia aged roughly 6 to 100 served as donors. This entry is derived from a study of blood T cells in healthy people across ages. PCR was performed a second time for roughly 6 to 12 cycles using a sample-barcoded 5' primer and a J-beta primer mix. TCRdb re-derived calls from the 5' RACE reads in MiXCR, one entry per CDR3 protein. The profile shows roughly 500,000 distinct CDR3 sequences, around 24% of them singletons. Deletions cut 10 bases from V and 2 bases from J, with 13 bases between. There are 13 residues in the CDR3. Germline V gene data show CDR1 as SNHLY and CDR2 as FYNNEI. This sample also appeared in a second study, on T cells of mothers and their children. According to that study: The second PCR's M1S primer added sample barcodes and 2-4 random nucleotides.

This chain uses TRBV2 with TRBJ2-3; D is possibly TRBD2 (7 bases). The receptor's source is a boy aged 5-17 years in good health. Material: blood. As DNA, the CDR3 is TGTGCCACGGAAGGGGGGGCCACAGATACGCAGTATTTT. This encodes CATEGGATDTQYF. Using reference TRBV2 and TRBJ2-3 for the parts outside the CDR3, the full variable domain is EPEVTQTPSHQVTQMGQEVILRCVPISNHLYFYWYRQILGQKVEFLVSFYNNEISEKSEIFDDQFSVERPDGSNFTLKIRSTKLEDSAMYFCATEGGATDTQYFGPGTRLTVL.